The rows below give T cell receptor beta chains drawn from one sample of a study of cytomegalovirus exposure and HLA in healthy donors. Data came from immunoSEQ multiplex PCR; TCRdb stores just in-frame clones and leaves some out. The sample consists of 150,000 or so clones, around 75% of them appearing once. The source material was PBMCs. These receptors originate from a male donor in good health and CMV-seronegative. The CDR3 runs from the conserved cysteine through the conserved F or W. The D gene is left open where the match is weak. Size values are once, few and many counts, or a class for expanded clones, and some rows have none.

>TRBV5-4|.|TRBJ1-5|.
CASSSGPGGQPQHF
TGTGCCAGCAGCTCCGGCCCGGGGGGTCAGCCCCAGCATTTT
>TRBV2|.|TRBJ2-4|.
CASSETGSENIQYF
TGTGCCAGCAGTGAAACAGGGTCAGAAAACATTCAGTACTTC
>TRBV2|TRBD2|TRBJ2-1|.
CASSDGGAGYNEQFF
TGTGCCAGCAGTGACGGGGGGGCCGGTTACAATGAGCAGTTCTTC
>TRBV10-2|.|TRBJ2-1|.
CASKSAYTYNEQFF
TGCGCCAGCAAGAGCGCATATACCTACAATGAGCAGTTCTTC
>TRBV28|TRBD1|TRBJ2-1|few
CASSLGDRASPNEQFF
TGTGCCAGCAGTTTAGGAGACAGGGCGTCACCCAATGAGCAGTTCTTC
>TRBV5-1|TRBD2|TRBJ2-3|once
CASSPRASGGTDTQYF
TGCGCCAGCAGCCCCCGGGCTAGCGGGGGCACAGATACGCAGTATTTT
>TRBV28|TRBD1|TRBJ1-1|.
CASSSAGTGNTEAFF
TGTGCCAGCAGCTCCGCTGGGACAGGGAACACTGAAGCTTTCTTT
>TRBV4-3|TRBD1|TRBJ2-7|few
CASSQAAGGSFEQYF
TGCGCCAGCAGCCAAGCCGCAGGGGGCAGCTTCGAGCAGTACTTC
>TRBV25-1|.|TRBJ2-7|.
CASRPGASYEQYF
TGTGCCAGCAGACCAGGGGCCTCCTACGAGCAGTACTTC
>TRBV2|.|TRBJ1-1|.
CASSIQGTEAFF
TGTGCCAGCAGTATACAGGGCACTGAAGCTTTCTTT
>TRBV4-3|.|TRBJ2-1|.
CASSQGLGRSLYDNEQFF
TGCGCCAGCAGCCAGGGCCTTGGCAGGTCATTGTATGACAATGAGCAGTTCTTC
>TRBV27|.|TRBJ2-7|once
CASSWSGPYEQYF
TGTGCCAGCAGTTGGTCTGGCCCCTACGAGCAGTACTTC
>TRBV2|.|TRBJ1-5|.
CASRARVRGNQPQHF
TGTGCCAGCAGGGCCAGGGTTAGGGGCAATCAGCCCCAGCATTTT
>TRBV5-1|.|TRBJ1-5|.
CASSVERNQPQHF
TGCGCCAGCAGCGTGGAGCGTAATCAGCCCCAGCATTTT
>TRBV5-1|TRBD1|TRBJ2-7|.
CASSGQTGTELYYEQYF
TGCGCCAGCAGCGGACAGACCGGGACAGAGCTTTACTACGAGCAGTACTTC
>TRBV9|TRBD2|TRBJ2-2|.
CASSVAPPGLAGGELFF
TGTGCCAGCAGCGTAGCCCCCCCCGGACTAGCGGGCGGGGAGCTGTTTTTT
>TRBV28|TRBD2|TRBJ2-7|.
CASSLAGTSGGAWNEQYF
TGTGCCAGCAGTTTGGCAGGGACTAGCGGGGGGGCGTGGAACGAGCAGTACTTC
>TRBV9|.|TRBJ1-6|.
CASSVGEIGYSPLHF
TGTGCCAGCAGCGTAGGGGAGATCGGCTATTCACCCCTCCACTTT
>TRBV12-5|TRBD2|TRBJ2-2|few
CASGPPGTSGGNTGELFF
TGTGCTAGTGGCCCTCCCGGGACTAGCGGGGGCAACACCGGGGAGCTGTTTTTT
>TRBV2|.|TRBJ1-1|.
CASVVGGADTEAFF
TGTGCCAGCGTTGTGGGGGGGGCTGACACTGAAGCTTTCTTT
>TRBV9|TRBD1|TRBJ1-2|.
CASSEQGVDYGYTF
TGTGCCAGCAGCGAACAGGGGGTTGACTATGGCTACACCTTC
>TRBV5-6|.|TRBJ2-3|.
CASSLRADTQYF
TGTGCCAGCAGCTTGCGTGCAGATACGCAGTATTTT
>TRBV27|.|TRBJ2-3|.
CASSTRFPTDTQYF
TGTGCCAGCAGTACTAGGTTCCCCACAGATACGCAGTATTTT
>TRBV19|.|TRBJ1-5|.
CASTAGRGSNQPQHF
TGTGCCAGTACCGCCGGACGGGGTAGCAATCAGCCCCAGCATTTT
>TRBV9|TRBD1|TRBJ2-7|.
CASSVSGTGVNEQYF
TGTGCCAGCAGCGTTTCCGGGACAGGGGTTAACGAGCAGTACTTC
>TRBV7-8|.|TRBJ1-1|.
CASSGQGEAFF
TGTGCCAGCAGCGGTCAGGGCGAAGCTTTCTTT
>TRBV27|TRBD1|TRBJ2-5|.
CASKGQAEGETQYF
TGTGCCAGCAAAGGACAGGCGGAAGGAGAGACCCAGTACTTC
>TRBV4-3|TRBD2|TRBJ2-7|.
CASSLETGGEQYF
TGCGCCAGCAGCCTTGAGACGGGGGGGGAGCAGTACTTC
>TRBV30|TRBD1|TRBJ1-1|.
CAWSVVRDSGEAFF
TGTGCCTGGAGTGTGGTCCGGGACAGTGGAGAAGCTTTCTTT
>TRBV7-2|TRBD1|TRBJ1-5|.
CASSVRQGDQPQHF
TGTGCCAGCAGCGTACGACAGGGGGATCAGCCCCAGCATTTT
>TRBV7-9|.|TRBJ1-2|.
CAISPGPGGRYGYTF
TGTGCCATCAGCCCCGGGCCGGGGGGCCGCTATGGCTACACCTTC
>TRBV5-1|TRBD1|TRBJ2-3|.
CASSSGTEGDTQYF
TGCGCCAGCAGTTCCGGGACAGAAGGAGATACGCAGTATTTT
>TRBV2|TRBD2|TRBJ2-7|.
CASRAGRLNEQYF
TGTGCCAGCAGAGCGGGACGGTTGAACGAGCAGTACTTC
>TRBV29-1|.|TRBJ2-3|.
CSDGDSTDTQYF
TGCAGTGATGGGGACTCCACAGATACGCAGTATTTT
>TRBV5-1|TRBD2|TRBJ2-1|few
CASSLAADAGGSYNEQFF
TGCGCCAGCAGCTTGGCCGCGGATGCGGGGGGTTCCTACAATGAGCAGTTCTTC
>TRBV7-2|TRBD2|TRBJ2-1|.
CASSFPTAGGNYNEQFF
TGTGCCAGCAGCTTTCCTACCGCGGGGGGCAACTACAATGAGCAGTTCTTC
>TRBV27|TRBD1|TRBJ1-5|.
CASSLQGGNQPQHF
TGTGCCAGCAGTTTACAGGGGGGCAATCAGCCCCAGCATTTT
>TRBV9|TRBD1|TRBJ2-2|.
CASSPLGTVGTGELFF
TGTGCCAGCAGCCCTCTTGGGACAGTGGGCACCGGGGAGCTGTTTTTT
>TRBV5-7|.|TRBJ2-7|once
CASSLRGEQYF
TGTGCCAGCAGCTTAAGGGGCGAGCAGTACTTC
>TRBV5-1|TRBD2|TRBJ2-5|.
CASSLAASGGRETQYF
TGCGCCAGCAGCTTGGCCGCTAGCGGGGGGAGAGAGACCCAGTACTTC
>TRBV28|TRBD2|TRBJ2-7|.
CASSLGAGGSSYEQYF
TGTGCCAGCAGTTTGGGAGCGGGGGGTAGCTCCTACGAGCAGTACTTC
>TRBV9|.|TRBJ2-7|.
CASSVRDISYEQYF
TGTGCCAGCAGCGTACGGGACATCTCCTACGAGCAGTACTTC
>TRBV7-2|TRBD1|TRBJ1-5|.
CASSSPSAAGGGQPQHF
TGTGCCAGCAGCTCCCCCTCCGCGGCAGGGGGAGGACAGCCCCAGCATTTT
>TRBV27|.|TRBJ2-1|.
CASSPTRQDGNEQFF
TGTGCCAGCAGTCCTACTAGGCAGGATGGCAATGAGCAGTTCTTC
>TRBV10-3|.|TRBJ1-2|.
CAIKRAGNYGYTF
TGTGCCATCAAAAGGGCGGGGAACTATGGCTACACCTTC